A single sample gave rise to the 17 T cell receptor beta chains below, sequenced in a study of blood T cell repertoires in COVID-19. Profiling relied on immunoSEQ multiplex PCR, and the TCRdb table lists in-frame clones only, not all of them. The sample lists around 300,000 clones; 80% to 90% were seen once. Sequencing was done on a sample of peripheral blood. The receptor source for this set is a woman in her 70s with COVID-19, enrolled during active disease.

This chain links TRBV18 with TRBJ1-1, with D possibly being TRBD1 (5 bases). The CDR3 covers 15 residues. Germline V gene sequence: CDR1 KGHSH, CDR2 LQKENI. V dropped 0 bases and J dropped 1 base, with 9 bases sitting between them. The CDR3 nucleotides read TGTGCCAGCTCACCACCTGAGACAGAGAACACTGAAGCTTTCTTT. Translating it yields CASSPPETENTEAFF.

The rearrangement links TRBV10-1 to TRBJ2-5, with 14 nucleotides matching TRBD2. Trimming took 5 bases from V and 3 from J; bases not matched to a gene: 14. This CDR3 has 19 amino acids. Germline V gene sequence: CDR1 WNHNN, CDR2 SYGVQD (reference sequence). The CDR3 here is CASSRPRLAGGPGKETQYF. Written as DNA, the CDR3 is TGCGCCAGCAGTAGGCCACGACTAGCGGGGGGGCCGGGTAAAGAGACCCAGTACTTC.

This clone was counted only a few times. The chain joins TRBV9 to TRBJ1-2; D is possibly TRBD1 (6 bases). CDR1 and CDR2 (germline): SGDLS, YYNGEE. Trimming took 2 bases from V and 4 from J, leaving 6 bases between them. This CDR3 spans 12 amino acids. The chain's CDR3 is CASSVTGYGYTF. CDR3 bases: TGTGCCAGCAGCGTGACAGGCTATGGCTACACCTTC.

The chain couples TRBV7-8 to TRBJ2-1, with TRBD2 matching over 7 bases. The V gene end was trimmed by 5 bases and the J gene end by 9 bases; junction bases not matched to a gene: 7. CDR1 and CDR2 (germline): SGHVS, FQNEAQ. This CDR3 spans 13 amino acids. CDR3 sequence: CASSLTPGGEQFF. The CDR3 DNA sequence: TGTGCCAGCAGCCTGACGCCGGGGGGTGAGCAGTTCTTC.

The chain uses TRBV10-3 and TRBJ2-3; tentatively, D is TRBD2 (7 bases). The germline CDR1 and CDR2 sequences are ENHRY and SYGVKD. V dropped 2 bases and J dropped 2 bases, with 14 bases sitting between them. The CDR3 is made up of 16 amino acids. This CDR3 is CAISEGVGGPTDTQYF. CDR3 bases: TGTGCCATCAGTGAGGGTGTGGGGGGGCCCACAGATACGCAGTATTTT.

The CDR3 coding sequence is TGTGCCAGCAGGGTGACAGGGGGCAAAGCTGAAGCTTTCTTT. It is translated as CASRVTGGKAEAFF. The V call is TRBV5-4, the J call TRBJ1-1; 10 positions agree with TRBD1. There are 14 residues in the CDR3. Looked up from germline, CDR1 is SGHNT and CDR2 is YYREEE (reference sequence). V shed 5 bases, J shed 6 bases, and the junction held 7 bases outside the gene matches.

The chain has TRBV11-2 and TRBJ1-1; D might be TRBD1 (5 bases). V was shortened by 2 bases and J by 3 bases, with 13 bases between the two germline ends. The CDR3 runs 15 residues. CDR1 is SGHAT and CDR2 is FQNNGV in the germline V gene. The CDR3 loop is CASSLTHDRDTEAFF. The CDR3 nucleotides read TGTGCCAGCAGCTTAACCCACGACAGAGACACTGAAGCTTTCTTT.

This clone occurred once. This sequence joins TRBV6-2 or TRBV6-3 and TRBJ2-2, with TRBD2 matching 7 bases. The CDR3 spans 13 residues. Losses at the gene ends were 6 bases for V and 6 bases for J; bases not matched to a gene: 4. The V gene's germline CDR1 is MNHEY and CDR2 SVGEGT. The CDR3 DNA sequence: TGTGCCAGCAGCCTCGCGGGGGCCGGGGAGCTGTTTTTT. Residues: CASSLAGAGELFF.

The rearrangement joins TRBV5-4 to TRBJ1-6, with TRBD1 matching 8 bases. The J segment lost 10 bases and the V segment lost 4 bases, leaving 7 bases of the junction unmatched. The CDR3 has 14 amino acids. The germline gives CDR1 SGHNT, CDR2 YYREEE (reference sequence). As DNA, the CDR3 is TGTGCCAGCAGCCGGGACAGGCTAGGGTCACCCCTCCACTTT. Its protein is CASSRDRLGSPLHF.

This sequence joins TRBV5-1 and TRBJ2-2, with D unclear. The germline CDR1 and CDR2 sequences are SGHRS and YFSETQ. V gave up 0 bases and J gave up 1 base, with 7 bases separating them. The CDR3 has 15 residues. The CDR3 nucleotides read TGCGCCAGCAGCTTGGTGGCCCAGAACACCGGGGAGCTGTTTTTT. Amino acid sequence: CASSLVAQNTGELFF.

The chain joins TRBV24-1 to TRBJ2-3; 7 nucleotides line up with TRBD2. With 2 bases clipped from V and 2 bases from J, the junction kept 6 bases outside the gene matches. This CDR3 is 16 amino acids long. Germline CDR1 reads KGHDR; CDR2 reads SFDVKD. The CDR3 DNA sequence: TGTGCCACCAGTGATTCGGGAGCGGGGAACACAGATACGCAGTATTTT. As protein: CATSDSGAGNTDTQYF.

The CDR3, as DNA: TGTGCCAGCAGTGTCCGGACTATTTACGAGCAGTACTTC. Translation: CASSVRTIYEQYF. V usage is TRBV12-3 or TRBV12-4 and J usage is TRBJ2-7, with a weak D call TRBD2 (6 bases). V dropped 5 bases and J dropped 4 bases, with 12 bases sitting between them. The CDR3 length is 13 residues.

The chain has TRBV6-6 and TRBJ1-2, with a weak D call TRBD1 (5 bases). This CDR3 spans 13 amino acids. Looked up from germline, CDR1 is MNHNY and CDR2 is SVGAGI (reference sequence). V was trimmed by 4 bases and J by 8 bases, leaving 14 bases between them. As DNA, the CDR3 is TGTGCCAGCAGTTTAGGGGAGGTCGGGGGCTACACCTTC. Amino acid sequence: CASSLGEVGGYTF.

The chain combines TRBV28 with TRBJ2-7; D might be TRBD1 (6 bases). The CDR3 is made up of 15 amino acids. CDR1 is MDHEN and CDR2 is SYDVKM in the germline V gene. Trimming stripped 6 bases from V and 5 bases from J, with 20 bases between. The DNA for the CDR3 is TGTGCCAGCAGCTCTCAGGGACAATCGACGAACGAGCAGTACTTC. This encodes CASSSQGQSTNEQYF.

The chain uses TRBV19 and TRBJ2-3, with a tentative D call TRBD2 (6 bases). Germline CDR1 reads LNHDA; CDR2 reads SQIVND (reference sequence). Between the trimmed V and J ends, which lost 1 base and 2 bases, there was a span of 19 bases. This CDR3 is 18 amino acids long. In nucleotides, the CDR3 is TGTGCCAGTAGTATAGCCCCCCCCCGACTAGGAGTCACAGATACGCAGTATTTT. Protein sequence: CASSIAPPRLGVTDTQYF.

DNA of the CDR3: TGTGCCAGCAGCTACCCCTCACAGCAGAACTATGGCTACACCTTC. Translating gives CASSYPSQQNYGYTF. The gene calls are TRBV5-4 and TRBJ1-2; the D is unclear. Germline CDR1 and CDR2: SGHNT and YYREEE (reference sequence). Trimming took 3 bases from V and 2 from J, leaving 14 bases between them. This CDR3 contains 15 residues.

Remarks on this clone: Other DNA sequences within the sample encode an identical CDR3. This chain joins TRBV6-5 and TRBJ1-2, with D unresolved. CDR1 and CDR2 from the germline V gene are MNHEY and SVGAGI. V lost 0 bases and J lost 4, with 6 bases in between. CDR3 length: 13 residues. CDR3 sequence reads: CASSYSGGYGYTF. The CDR3, as DNA: TGTGCCAGCAGTTACTCGGGAGGCTATGGCTACACCTTC.